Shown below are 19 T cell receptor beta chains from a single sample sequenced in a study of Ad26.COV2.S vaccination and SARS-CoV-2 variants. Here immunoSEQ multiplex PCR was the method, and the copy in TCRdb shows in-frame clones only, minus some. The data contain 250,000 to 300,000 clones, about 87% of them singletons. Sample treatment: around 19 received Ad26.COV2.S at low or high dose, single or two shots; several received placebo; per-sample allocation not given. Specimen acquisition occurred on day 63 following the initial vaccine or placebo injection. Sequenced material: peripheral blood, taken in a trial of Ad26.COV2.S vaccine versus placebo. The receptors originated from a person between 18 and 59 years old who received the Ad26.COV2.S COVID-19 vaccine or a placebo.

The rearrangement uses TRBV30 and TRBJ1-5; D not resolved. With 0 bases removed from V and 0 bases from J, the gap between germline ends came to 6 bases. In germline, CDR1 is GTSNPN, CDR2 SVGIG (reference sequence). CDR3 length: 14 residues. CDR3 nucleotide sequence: TGTGCCTGGAGTGTCGGGAATAGCAATCAGCCCCAGCATTTT. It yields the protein CAWSVGNSNQPQHF.

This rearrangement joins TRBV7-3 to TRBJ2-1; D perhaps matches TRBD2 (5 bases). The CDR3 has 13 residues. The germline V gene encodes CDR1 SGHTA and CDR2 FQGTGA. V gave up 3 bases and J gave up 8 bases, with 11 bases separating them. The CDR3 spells CASSFSGIDEQFF. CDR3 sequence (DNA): TGTGCCAGCAGCTTTTCGGGGATCGATGAGCAGTTCTTC.

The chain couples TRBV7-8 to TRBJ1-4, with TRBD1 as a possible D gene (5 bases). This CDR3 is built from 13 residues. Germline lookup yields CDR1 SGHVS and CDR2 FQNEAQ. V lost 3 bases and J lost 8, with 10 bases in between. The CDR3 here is CASSFAGPEKLFF. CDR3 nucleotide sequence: TGTGCCAGCAGCTTTGCGGGACCCGAAAAACTGTTTTTT.

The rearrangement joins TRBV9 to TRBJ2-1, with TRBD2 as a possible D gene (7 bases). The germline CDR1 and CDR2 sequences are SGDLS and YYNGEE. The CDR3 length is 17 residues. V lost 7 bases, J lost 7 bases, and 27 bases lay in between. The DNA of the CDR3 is TGTGCCAGCTCCCTCCCCTCGTTGGGGGGGCAAGCGAATGAGCAGTTCTTC. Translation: CASSLPSLGGQANEQFF.

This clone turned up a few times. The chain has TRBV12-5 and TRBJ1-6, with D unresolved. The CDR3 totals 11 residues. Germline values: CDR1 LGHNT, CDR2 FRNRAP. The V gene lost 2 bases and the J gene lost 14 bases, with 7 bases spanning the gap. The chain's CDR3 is CASGLSQALHF. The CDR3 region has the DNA TGTGCTAGTGGTTTGTCTCAGGCCCTCCACTTT.

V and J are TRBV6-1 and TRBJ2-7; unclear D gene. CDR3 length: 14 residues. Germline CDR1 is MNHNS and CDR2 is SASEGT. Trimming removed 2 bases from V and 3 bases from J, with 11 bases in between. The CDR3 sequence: CASSEWGVGYEQYF. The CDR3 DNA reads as TGTGCCAGCAGTGAATGGGGTGTAGGCTACGAGCAGTACTTC.

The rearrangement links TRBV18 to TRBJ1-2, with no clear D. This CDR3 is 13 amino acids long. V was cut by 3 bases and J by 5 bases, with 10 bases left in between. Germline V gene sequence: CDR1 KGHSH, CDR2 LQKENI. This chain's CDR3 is CASSPTQPYGYTF. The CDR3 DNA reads TGTGCCAGCTCACCGACTCAGCCATATGGCTACACCTTC.

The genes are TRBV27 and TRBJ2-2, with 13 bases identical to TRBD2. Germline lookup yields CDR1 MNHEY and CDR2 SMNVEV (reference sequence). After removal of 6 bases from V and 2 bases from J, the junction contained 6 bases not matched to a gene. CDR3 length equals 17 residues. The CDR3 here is CASSPRLAGGNTGELFF. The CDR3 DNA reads TGTGCCAGCAGCCCACGACTAGCGGGAGGTAACACCGGGGAGCTGTTTTTT.

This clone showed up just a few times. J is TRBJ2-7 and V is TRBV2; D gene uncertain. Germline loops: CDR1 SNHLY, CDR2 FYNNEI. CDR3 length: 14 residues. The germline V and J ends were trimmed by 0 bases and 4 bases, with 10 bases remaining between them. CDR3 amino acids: CASSEALGQYEQYF. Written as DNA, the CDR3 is TGTGCCAGCAGTGAAGCGCTCGGCCAATACGAGCAGTACTTC.

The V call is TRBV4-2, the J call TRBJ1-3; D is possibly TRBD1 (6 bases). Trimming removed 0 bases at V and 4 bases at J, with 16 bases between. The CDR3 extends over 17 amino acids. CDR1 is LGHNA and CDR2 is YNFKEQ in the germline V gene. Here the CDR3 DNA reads TGTGCCAGCAGCCAAGATTCACAGGGATCTGGAGGAAACACCATATATTTT. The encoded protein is CASSQDSQGSGGNTIYF.

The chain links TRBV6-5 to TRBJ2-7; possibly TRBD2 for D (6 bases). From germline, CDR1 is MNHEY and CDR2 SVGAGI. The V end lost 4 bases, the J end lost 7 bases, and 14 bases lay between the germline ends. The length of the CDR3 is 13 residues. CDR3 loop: CASSWRDLGEQYF. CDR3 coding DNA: TGTGCCAGCAGTTGGAGGGACCTGGGGGAGCAGTACTTC.

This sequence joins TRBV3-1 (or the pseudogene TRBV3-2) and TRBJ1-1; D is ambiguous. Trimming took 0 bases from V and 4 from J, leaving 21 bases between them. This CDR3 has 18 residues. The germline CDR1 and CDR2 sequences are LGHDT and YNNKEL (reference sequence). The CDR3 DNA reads TGTGCCAGCAGCCAAGATTTACCGCCGGAACCCTGGGCCACTGAAGCTTTCTTT. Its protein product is CASSQDLPPEPWATEAFF.

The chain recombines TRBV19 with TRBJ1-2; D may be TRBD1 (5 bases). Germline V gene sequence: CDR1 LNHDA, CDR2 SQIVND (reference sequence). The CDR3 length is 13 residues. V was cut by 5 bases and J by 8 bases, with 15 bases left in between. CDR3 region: CASSSRGRGGYTF. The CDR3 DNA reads TGTGCCAGTAGTTCAAGGGGACGGGGCGGCTACACCTTC.

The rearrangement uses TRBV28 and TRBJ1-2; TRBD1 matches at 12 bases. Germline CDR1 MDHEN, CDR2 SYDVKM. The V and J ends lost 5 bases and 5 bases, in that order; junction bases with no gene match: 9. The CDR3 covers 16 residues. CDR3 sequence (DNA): TGTGCCAGCAGTGAGGGGGGGACAGGGGGCAGATATGGCTACACCTTC. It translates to CASSEGGTGGRYGYTF.

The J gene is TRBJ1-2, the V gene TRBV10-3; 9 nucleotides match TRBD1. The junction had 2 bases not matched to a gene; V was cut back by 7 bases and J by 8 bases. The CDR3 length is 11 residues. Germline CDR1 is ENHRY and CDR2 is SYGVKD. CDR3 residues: CAITGQGGYTF. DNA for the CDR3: TGTGCCATCACTGGACAGGGGGGCTACACCTTC.

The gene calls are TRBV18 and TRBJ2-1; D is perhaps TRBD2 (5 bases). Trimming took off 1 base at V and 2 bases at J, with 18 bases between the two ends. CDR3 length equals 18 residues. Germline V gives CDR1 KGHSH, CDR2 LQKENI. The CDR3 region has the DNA TGTGCCAGCTCACCACGGGCCCAGAGTTCGGGGACCTACAATGAGCAGTTCTTC. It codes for CASSPRAQSSGTYNEQFF.

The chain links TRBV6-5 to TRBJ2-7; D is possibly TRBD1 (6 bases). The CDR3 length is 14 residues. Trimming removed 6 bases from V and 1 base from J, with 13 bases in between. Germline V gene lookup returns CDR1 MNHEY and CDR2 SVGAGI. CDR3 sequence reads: CASSFGQPSYEQYF. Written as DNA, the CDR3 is TGTGCCAGCAGCTTTGGACAGCCGTCCTACGAGCAGTACTTC.

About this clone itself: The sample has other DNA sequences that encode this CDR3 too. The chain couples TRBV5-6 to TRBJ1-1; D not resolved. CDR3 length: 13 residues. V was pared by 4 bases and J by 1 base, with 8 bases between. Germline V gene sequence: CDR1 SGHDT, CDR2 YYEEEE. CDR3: CASSLGRNTEAFF. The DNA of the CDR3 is TGTGCCAGCAGCCTAGGAAGGAACACTGAAGCTTTCTTT. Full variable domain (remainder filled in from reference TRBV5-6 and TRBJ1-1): DAGVTQSPTHLIKTRGQQVTLRCSPKSGHDTVSWYQQALGQGPQFIFQYYEEEERQRGNFPDRFSGHQFPNYSSELNVNALLLGDSALYLCASSLGRNTEAFFGQGTRLTVV.

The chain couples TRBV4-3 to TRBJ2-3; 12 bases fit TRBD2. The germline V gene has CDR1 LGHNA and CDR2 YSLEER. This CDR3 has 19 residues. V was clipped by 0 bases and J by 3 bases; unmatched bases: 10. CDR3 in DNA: TGCGCCAGCAGCCAAGATTCAAGTCTAGCGGGGGGGCAAACAGATACGCAGTATTTT. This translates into CASSQDSSLAGGQTDTQYF.